This TCR beta chain emerged from a study of blood T cell repertoires in COVID-19. The method was immunoSEQ multiplex PCR; TCRdb's version includes in-frame clones alone and lacks a portion of them. The data hold about 52,000 clones, with around 90% observed a single time. The sequence was obtained from a man aged 45-60 years with active COVID-19. The sequencing input was peripheral blood.

The CDR3 spells CATSPTRTYNEQFF. The CDR3 coding sequence is TGTGCCACCAGCCCAACAAGGACATACAATGAGCAGTTCTTC. The chain recombines TRBV15 with TRBJ2-1; D is possibly TRBD1 (5 bases). The germline CDR1 and CDR2 sequences are LNHNV and YYDKDF (reference sequence). V shed 5 bases and J shed 4 bases, with 12 bases lying between them. CDR3 length equals 14 residues.